What follows describes a single TCR beta chain. The germline V gene encodes CDR1 LGHDT and CDR2 YNNKEL (reference sequence). Trimming removed 3 bases at V and 4 bases at J, with 18 bases between. The CDR3 sequence is 16 residues long. The data are from a study of CD8 T cells in Susac syndrome. Reverse transcription of roughly 0.5 to 1 ug RNA was performed with random hexamers. TCRdb reanalysed the immunoSEQ multiplex PCR reads using MiXCR and keeps one entry per CDR3 protein. This table has around 200,000 distinct CDR3 sequences, 90% to 95% appearing once. While CD8+ and CD4+ T cells were isolated negatively, TEMRA cells were enriched by FACS.

The chain employs TRBV3-1 and TRBJ1-2; perhaps TRBD1 as D (6 bases). This receptor was taken from a human donor in good health. The sequenced material came from CD4+ T cells from PBMCs. CDR3 in amino acids: CASSHTIEQGGYGYTF. The CDR3 DNA reads TGTGCCAGCAGCCACACGATCGAACAGGGAGGCTATGGCTACACCTTC. The full variable domain, its missing parts supplied by reference TRBV3-1 and TRBJ1-2, is DTAVSQTPKYLVTQMGNDKSIKCEQNLGHDTMYWYKQDSKKFLKIMFSYNNKELIINETVPNRFSPKSPDKAHLNLHINSLELGDSAVYFCASSHTIEQGGYGYTFGSGTRLTVV.